Listed below are T cell receptor beta chains from one sample, sequenced in a study of control samples from healthy donors and cancer patients. Sequenced by immunoSEQ multiplex PCR; TCRdb stores in-frame clones only, minus some. The sample lists about 120,000 clones, roughly 89% occurring once. Material: blood. All receptors come from a man under 40 in good health. Each CDR3 is given with its conserved first and last residue. A D gene is named only where the DNA matches it firmly. Where a row states a size, it is once, few, many or the class of an expanded clone; other rows omit it.

J gene,V gene,clone size,D gene,CDR3 DNA,CDR3 protein
TRBJ1-5,TRBV5-6,NA,TRBD1,TGTGCCAGCAGTTTTGGGACAGGGCATCAGCCCCAGCATTTT,CASSFGTGHQPQHF
TRBJ2-5,TRBV7-2,few,NA,TGTGCCAGCAGCTTCGGGGAGACCCAGTACTTC,CASSFGETQYF
TRBJ2-5,TRBV2,NA,NA,TGTGCCAGCAGTGACTCCCTTAGTCAGTACTTC,CASSDSLSQYF
TRBJ1-6,TRBV7-9,NA,NA,TGTGCCAGCAGCTCAGACGGTTTCAATTCACCCCTCCACTTT,CASSSDGFNSPLHF
TRBJ1-1,TRBV2,NA,NA,TGTGCCAGCAGTGAAAAGGGGAACACTGAAGCTTTCTTT,CASSEKGNTEAFF
TRBJ2-3,TRBV19,NA,NA,TGTGCCAGTAGTCCCGGGACCGCTCGGACGGCAGATACGCAGTATTTT,CASSPGTARTADTQYF
TRBJ2-7,TRBV13,NA,TRBD1,TGTGCCAGCAGCTCTGGACAGGGAGAGTACGAGCAGTACTTC,CASSSGQGEYEQYF
TRBJ1-2,TRBV11-3,NA,NA,TGTGCCAGCAGCTTAGACGGGCAGGGAGCCGGCTACACCTTC,CASSLDGQGAGYTF
TRBJ1-2,TRBV19,NA,NA,TGTGCCAGTAGTATAGGAGGGACGGGGACCTTTGGCTACACCTTC,CASSIGGTGTFGYTF
TRBJ1-6,TRBV6-5,NA,NA,TGTGCCAGCACCCGCCGCGGGACGTATAATTCACCCCTCCACTTT,CASTRRGTYNSPLHF
TRBJ1-6,TRBV6-5,once,TRBD1,TGTGCCAGCAGTTACTCGAAACAGGGGGGTTCACCCCTCCACTTT,CASSYSKQGGSPLHF
TRBJ1-1,TRBV4-1,NA,NA,TGCGCCAGCAGCCACCCGGGAACAGCGCGGGAAGCTTTCTTT,CASSHPGTAREAFF
TRBJ1-1,TRBV12-3/TRBV12-4,once,NA,TGTGCCAGCAGGCCAGGGACCACTGAAGCTTTCTTT,CASRPGTTEAFF
TRBJ1-2,TRBV19,NA,TRBD1,TGTGCCAGTAGACGGACAGGGACGAGTGGCTACACCTTC,CASRRTGTSGYTF
TRBJ1-2,TRBV2,NA,NA,TGTGCCAGCAGTGGAGGAACGTATGGCTACACCTTC,CASSGGTYGYTF
TRBJ1-5,TRBV27,NA,NA,TGTGCCAGCAGTTCTCGAAAAGGCGGCAATCAGCCCCAGCATTTT,CASSSRKGGNQPQHF
TRBJ1-3,TRBV2,medium-sized,NA,TGTGCCAGCCAACAGGGCTCTGGAAACACCATATATTTT,CASQQGSGNTIYF
TRBJ1-1,TRBV11-2,few,NA,TGTGCCAGCAGCGTTAGCCTTCAGGATTGGGCTTTCTTT,CASSVSLQDWAFF
TRBJ1-2,TRBV12-3/TRBV12-4,NA,NA,TGTGCCAGCAGTTTTTATCAGGGCTACACCTTC,CASSFYQGYTF
TRBJ1-5,TRBV25-1,NA,TRBD1,TGTGCCAGCAGTGAACCTCAGGGACAGGGCAATCAGCCCCAGCATTTT,CASSEPQGQGNQPQHF
TRBJ2-2,TRBV9,few,NA,TGTGCCAGCAACCAAAACACAGGCCCCGCGAACACCGGGGAGCTGTTTTTT,CASNQNTGPANTGELFF
TRBJ2-3,TRBV30,NA,TRBD2,TGTGCCTGGCAGCGGGGGGCGGCAGATACGCAGTATTTT,CAWQRGAADTQYF
TRBJ1-1,TRBV7-8,NA,NA,TGTGCCAGCAGCTTAGCTCAGGGGCAAACTGAAGCTTTCTTT,CASSLAQGQTEAFF
TRBJ2-2,TRBV12-3/TRBV12-4,NA,NA,TGTGCCAGCAACAAATACACCGGGGAGCTGTTTTTT,CASNKYTGELFF
TRBJ2-2,TRBV9,NA,NA,TGTGCCAGCAGCGTAGACTGGCACACCGGGGAGCTGTTTTTT,CASSVDWHTGELFF
TRBJ2-1,TRBV6-4,few,NA,TGTGCCAGCAGCGGTGACAGCCACAATGAGCAGTTCTTC,CASSGDSHNEQFF
TRBJ2-5,TRBV2,NA,NA,TGTGCCAGCAGTTGGGTGGGGGGCTCTCGAGAGACCCAGTACTTC,CASSWVGGSRETQYF
TRBJ1-1,TRBV2,NA,NA,TGTGCCAGCACTAGATACGACAACACTGAAGCTTTCTTT,CASTRYDNTEAFF
TRBJ1-1,TRBV19,NA,NA,TGTGCCAGTAAATGGGGGGACACTGAAGCTTTCTTT,CASKWGDTEAFF
TRBJ2-1,TRBV2,NA,TRBD2,TGTGCCAGCAATCCCCGAGCGGGGGGCCCTAATGAGCAGTTCTTC,CASNPRAGGPNEQFF
TRBJ1-4,TRBV30,NA,TRBD1,TGTGCCTGGAGTGTAACAGGGGGCAGTGAAAAACTGTTTTTT,CAWSVTGGSEKLFF
TRBJ1-1,TRBV5-1,NA,TRBD1,TGCGCCAGCGGGGGTAAGGGGGCCTGGGAGGGGACTGAAGCTTTCTTT,CASGGKGAWEGTEAFF
TRBJ2-2,TRBV4-1,NA,TRBD1,TGCGCCAGCAGCCGGGGACAGGGGTACACCGGGGAGCTGTTTTTT,CASSRGQGYTGELFF
TRBJ1-2,TRBV10-1,NA,NA,TGCGCCAGCAGTGAGGAGGGTCGGTATGGCTACACCTTC,CASSEEGRYGYTF
TRBJ1-6,TRBV30,NA,NA,TGTGCCTGGAGTCCCTTAGGGAATTCACCCCTCCACTTT,CAWSPLGNSPLHF
TRBJ1-1,TRBV5-4,NA,TRBD1,TGTGCCAGCAGCTTGGGCAGGGGGCTATCGAACACTGAAGCTTTCTTT,CASSLGRGLSNTEAFF
TRBJ2-1,TRBV2,NA,TRBD1,TGTGCCAGCCATGAAACAGGGGAAACTGAGCAGTTCTTC,CASHETGETEQFF
TRBJ2-3,TRBV9,NA,NA,TGTGCCAGCAGCTCCGGGGGAGCGAGCACAGATACGCAGTATTTT,CASSSGGASTDTQYF
TRBJ1-5,TRBV9,NA,NA,TGTGCCAGCAGCGACGGCCTGGATCAGCCCCAGCATTTT,CASSDGLDQPQHF
TRBJ2-3,TRBV12-5,NA,NA,TGTGCTAGTGGCCCTGGTGGTACGCAGTATTTT,CASGPGGTQYF
TRBJ1-2,TRBV6-5,NA,NA,TGTGCCAGCAGTCCCACTTCTGGAGATGGCTACACCTTC,CASSPTSGDGYTF
TRBJ1-5,TRBV15,NA,NA,TGTGCCACCAGCTACAGGGAGAATCAGCCCCAGCATTTT,CATSYRENQPQHF
TRBJ1-1,TRBV6-5,NA,NA,TGTGCCAGCAGGGGTCGGCCGAACGCTGAAGCTTTCTTT,CASRGRPNAEAFF
TRBJ2-1,TRBV27,NA,NA,TGTGCCAGTAGAATCGCCCTCGGTGAGCAGTTCTTC,CASRIALGEQFF
TRBJ2-7,TRBV19,NA,TRBD1,TGTGCCAGTAGTATAGAATTGGACAGGAGATACGAGCAGTACTTC,CASSIELDRRYEQYF
TRBJ2-2,TRBV29-1,NA,NA,TGCAGCGTTGATCACACTAACACCGGGGAGCTGTTTTTT,CSVDHTNTGELFF
TRBJ1-1,TRBV5-1,NA,NA,TGCGCCAGCAGCCCGGGACTTCTCCTGAGGGACACTGAAGCTTTCTTT,CASSPGLLLRDTEAFF
TRBJ1-3,TRBV25-1,few,NA,TGTGCCAGCAGTGACGGGACAACTGGAAACACCATATATTTT,CASSDGTTGNTIYF
TRBJ2-7,TRBV5-1,few,TRBD2,TGCGCCAGCAAGGCACTAGCGGGGGCCTACGAGCAGTACTTC,CASKALAGAYEQYF
TRBJ1-1,TRBV5-5,NA,NA,TGTGCCACCTCAGGGGTCCTGAACACTGAAGCTTTCTTT,CATSGVLNTEAFF
TRBJ2-3,TRBV3-1/TRBV3-2,NA,TRBD2,TGTGCCAGCAGCCTGGGGACTAGCGCTACAGATACGCAGTATTTT,CASSLGTSATDTQYF
TRBJ2-3,TRBV9,NA,TRBD2,TGTGCCAGCAGCATCTTTAGCGGGGGGGCCCCAGATACGCAGTATTTT,CASSIFSGGAPDTQYF
TRBJ1-5,TRBV19,NA,NA,TGTGCCAGTAGTATCAGTATTGCCCTTCAGCCCCAGCATTTT,CASSISIALQPQHF
TRBJ2-7,TRBV3-1/TRBV3-2,NA,NA,TGTGCCAGCACCTCGGTCGGATCCTACGAGCAGTACTTC,CASTSVGSYEQYF
TRBJ1-2,TRBV2,NA,TRBD1,TGTGCCAGCAGCTTAGGACAGGGCCCACCGTATGGCTACACCTTC,CASSLGQGPPYGYTF
TRBJ2-3,TRBV5-5,NA,NA,TGTGCCAGCAGCTTGTCCGATACGCAGTATTTT,CASSLSDTQYF
TRBJ1-2,TRBV11-2,NA,NA,TGTGCCAGCAGCTTAGCAGGGCAGACGATCTACACCTTC,CASSLAGQTIYTF
TRBJ2-5,TRBV5-1,NA,TRBD1,TGCGCCAGCAGCTCAGGACAGGGGGCCGAGACCCAGTACTTC,CASSSGQGAETQYF
TRBJ1-5,TRBV3-1/TRBV3-2,NA,NA,TGTGCCAGCAGCCAGAATGGAGGCAATCAGCCCCAGCATTTT,CASSQNGGNQPQHF
TRBJ2-4,TRBV11-1,few,NA,TGTGCCAGCAGTCCGAGGGGTAAAAACATTCAGTACTTC,CASSPRGKNIQYF